The 8 T cell receptor beta chains given below trace back to one sample, sequenced in a study of blood T cell repertoires in COVID-19. The protocol was immunoSEQ multiplex PCR, while the TCRdb copy is restricted to in-frame clones and leaves out a portion. The sample records about 160,000 clones, almost 85% being singletons. Sequencing was carried out using peripheral blood. These receptor sequences come from an elderly woman with acute or convalescent COVID-19.

The V and J genes are TRBV7-8 and TRBJ2-5; D might be TRBD2 (5 bases). This CDR3 contains 13 residues. The germline V and J ends were trimmed by 8 bases and 2 bases, with 12 bases remaining between them. CDR1 SGHVS and CDR2 FQNEAQ come from the germline V gene. DNA for the CDR3: TGTGCCAGCGCTCGGACTGAGCAAGAGACCCAGTACTTC. It is translated as CASARTEQETQYF.

This clone was picked up a small number of times. The CDR3 here is CASSSSGLSSEQYF. CDR3 bases: TGTGCCAGCAGCTCCTCGGGGTTAAGCTCCGAGCAGTACTTC. The chain recombines TRBV7-9 with TRBJ2-7; perhaps TRBD2 as D (5 bases). Germline CDR1 and CDR2: SEHNR and FQNEAQ (reference sequence). The CDR3 contains 14 residues. V dropped 4 bases and J dropped 6 bases, with 16 bases sitting between them.

Written as DNA, the CDR3 is TGTGCCAGCAGTGTTTCTATACCTGAAGCTTTCTTT. Translated, it gives CASSVSIPEAFF. The V and J genes are TRBV2 and TRBJ1-1; D is undetermined. The CDR3 length is 12 residues. Trimming removed 4 bases from V and 6 bases from J, with 9 bases in between. The germline CDR1 and CDR2 sequences are SNHLY and FYNNEI.

This clone was observed a single time. This chain uses TRBV27 with TRBJ2-1; TRBD2 aligns across 8 bases. CDR3 size: 16 residues. The germline V gene has CDR1 MNHEY and CDR2 SMNVEV (reference sequence). V dropped 5 bases and J dropped 3; count of bases not matched to a gene: 9. The CDR3 spells CASSALAAGGYNEQFF. The CDR3, as DNA: TGTGCCAGCAGTGCACTAGCGGCAGGCGGCTACAATGAGCAGTTCTTC.

The chain joins TRBV2 to TRBJ1-2, with unresolved D. Germline CDR1 is SNHLY and CDR2 is FYNNEI. V dropped 6 bases and J dropped 8 bases, with 16 bases sitting between them. CDR3 size: 13 residues. The CDR3 here is CASSTHGSGGYTF. CDR3 in DNA: TGTGCCAGCAGCACGCACGGGTCCGGAGGCTACACCTTC.

The gene calls are TRBV9 and TRBJ1-4; TRBD1 is a possible D gene (6 bases). The CDR3 loop spans 14 amino acids. Germline V gives CDR1 SGDLS, CDR2 YYNGEE. Trimming pared 2 bases from V and 4 bases from J, leaving 9 bases between. In nucleotides, the CDR3 is TGTGCCAGCAGCGTGGAAGGGGGTAATGAAAAACTGTTTTTT. The encoded protein is CASSVEGGNEKLFF. The full variable domain, in which reference TRBV9 and TRBJ1-4 provide the parts outside the CDR3, is DSGVTQTPKHLITATGQRVTLRCSPRSGDLSVYWYQQSLDQGLQFLIQYYNGEERAKGNILERFSAQQFPDLHSELNLSSLELGDSALYFCASSVEGGNEKLFFGSGTQLSVL.

This clone has only one observation. This chain links TRBV6-5 with TRBJ2-1; 7 bases line up with TRBD1. Germline V CDR1 and CDR2: MNHEY, SVGAGI. The J segment lost 3 bases and the V segment lost 6 bases, leaving 8 bases of the junction unmatched. This CDR3 region has 15 residues. CDR3 sequence: CASRKQGFFYNEQFF. CDR3 sequence (DNA): TGTGCCAGCAGGAAACAGGGGTTTTTCTACAATGAGCAGTTCTTC.

This rearrangement joins TRBV10-3 to TRBJ2-1; a possible D gene is TRBD2 (6 bases). The CDR3 has 17 amino acids. Looked up from germline, CDR1 is ENHRY and CDR2 is SYGVKD. With 4 bases removed from V and 1 base from J, the gap between germline ends came to 17 bases. This chain's CDR3 is CAISGIVTGASYNEQFF. DNA of the CDR3: TGTGCCATCAGTGGGATCGTAACGGGAGCATCCTACAATGAGCAGTTCTTC.